This passage covers 8 T cell receptor beta chains from one sample sequenced in a study of regulatory T cells in long-lasting Graves disease. Time point indicated: newly diagnosed GD, antithyroid drugs for less than 3 months. PBMC RNA was the source of the TCR library. Relying on iRepertoire HTBI primers and Arm-PCR of CDR3 regions, the team built TCR beta libraries. One entry per CDR3 protein, called by TCRdb with MiXCR from the multiplex PCR reads. Of 400,000 to 450,000 distinct CDR3 sequences detected, about 15% appear once; the ten largest clones hold roughly 17%. These data were also reused for a study on T cells in Graves' hyperthyroidism and ophthalmopathy.

The sequenced sample was peripheral blood mononuclear cells (PBMCs), obtained at new diagnosis, from a patient treated with antithyroid drugs. These receptors originate from a woman between 25 and 40 years old with Graves disease.

The chain recombines TRBV11-2 with TRBJ2-7; tentative D call: TRBD1 (5 bases). V lost 0 bases, J lost 6 bases, and 9 bases lay in between. This CDR3 region has 13 residues. Germline values: CDR1 SGHAT, CDR2 FQNNGV. The CDR3 DNA reads as TGTGCCAGCAGCTTAGACAGGGCCGGCGAGCAGTACTTC. As protein: CASSLDRAGEQYF. Full variable domain (remainder filled in from reference TRBV11-2 and TRBJ2-7): EAGVAQSPRYKIIEKRQSVAFWCNPISGHATLYWYQQILGQGPKLLIQFQNNGVVDDSQLPKDRFSAERLKGVDSTLKIQPAKLEDSAVYLCASSLDRAGEQYFGPGTRLTVT.

The sample holds a few counts of this clonotype. The rearrangement links TRBV5-6 to TRBJ2-5; TRBD1 is a possible D gene (6 bases). CDR3 length equals 15 residues. CDR1 and CDR2 from the germline V gene are SGHDT and YYEEEE. V was cut by 4 bases and J by 3 bases, with 16 bases left in between. The CDR3 DNA reads as TGTGCCAGCAGCCGGAGGACAGCAAACAAAGAGACCCAGTACTTC. Translated, it gives CASSRRTANKETQYF.

This clonotype was counted ten times or more. The rearrangement links TRBV7-2 to TRBJ2-7, with a possible D match to TRBD1 (5 bases). Trimming stripped 3 bases from V and 7 bases from J, with 10 bases between. Germline assignment: CDR1 SGHTA and CDR2 FQGNSA. CDR3 length equals 12 residues. The CDR3 protein is CASSFSRGEQYF. CDR3 DNA sequence: TGTGCCAGCAGCTTTAGTAGGGGTGAGCAGTACTTC. The variable domain in full, with the rest retrieved from reference TRBV7-2 and TRBJ2-7, is GAGVSQSPSNKVTEKGKDVELRCDPISGHTALYWYRQSLGQGLEFLIYFQGNSAPDKSGLPSDRFSAERTGGSVSTLTIQRTQQEDSAVYLCASSFSRGEQYFGPGTRLTVT.

To note about this clonotype: A read error may be the cause here, since a much bigger clone is one base away. This sequence joins TRBV12-3 or TRBV12-4 and TRBJ2-7, with 7 nucleotides matching TRBD1. The CDR3 runs to 15 residues. After removal of 11 bases from V and 2 bases from J, the junction contained 15 bases not matched to a gene. CDR3: CAGTAQSRGPYEQYF. CDR3 DNA sequence: TGTGCCGGCACTGCTCAGAGTAGGGGGCCCTACGAGCAGTACTTC.

This clonotype was recorded at least ten times. The chain couples TRBV2 to TRBJ2-3; 11 bases map to TRBD2. Germline loops: CDR1 SNHLY, CDR2 FYNNEI. The length of the CDR3 is 15 residues. The trim removed 7 bases at V and 3 bases at J, leaving 6 bases unmatched. The CDR3 loop reads CASTVAGGPTDTQYF. The CDR3, as DNA: TGTGCCAGCACCGTAGCGGGAGGGCCTACAGATACGCAGTATTTT.

This chain links TRBV10-3 with TRBJ2-7; D tentatively fits TRBD1 or TRBD2 (11 bases each). Between the trimmed V and J ends, which lost 10 bases and 8 bases, there was a span of 27 bases. The CDR3 extends over 15 amino acids. The germline V gene has CDR1 ENHRY and CDR2 SYGVKD. The DNA for the CDR3 is TGTGCCACCGGACAGGGGGCGACTAGCGGGACGCAGCAGTACTTC. It yields the protein CATGQGATSGTQQYF.

This clonotype was seen repeatedly, ten times or more. The V gene is TRBV5-6, the J gene TRBJ2-2; D gene uncertain. The V end lost 2 bases, the J end lost 2 bases, and 4 bases lay between the germline ends. Germline lookup yields CDR1 SGHDT and CDR2 YYEEEE. The CDR3 is 13 amino acids. CDR3 in DNA: TGTGCCAGCAGCTTAGGAAACACCGGGGAGCTGTTTTTT. This translates into CASSLGNTGELFF.

This clonotype was seen a handful of times. CDR3 amino acids: CASSHRNQPQHF. In nucleotides, the CDR3 is TGTGCCAGCAGTCACAGAAATCAGCCCCAGCATTTT. The V gene is TRBV6-1, the J gene TRBJ1-5; D unresolved. The CDR3 sequence is 12 residues long. Germline V lookup: CDR1 MNHNS, CDR2 SASEGT. V was cut by 5 bases and J by 4 bases, with 6 bases left in between.